This TCR beta chain was observed in a study of cytomegalovirus exposure and HLA in healthy donors. Notes on the study in general: Researchers catalogued over 150 TCR beta chains as cytomegalovirus-associated. In an earlier analysis, productive rearrangement rates for most beta V segments clustered near 87% or 30%.

V was clipped by 4 bases and J by 0 bases; unmatched bases: 5. Germline V gene lookup returns CDR1 SGHNT and CDR2 YYREEE (reference sequence). The CDR3 extends over 17 amino acids. The primer mix had 60 Vbeta and 13 Jbeta primers. Assay used: immunoSEQ multiplex PCR; TCRdb lists only in-frame clones, some missing. The data hold fewer than 140,000 clones, with around 80% observed a single time. A remark on this clone: As yet, its antigen is unknown.

This TCR came from a man aged 40-49 years in good health and CMV-seronegative. The gene calls are TRBV5-4 and TRBJ2-1; 12 nucleotides agree with TRBD2. Sequenced input: PBMCs. CDR3: CASSAGLAGNSYNEQFF. The DNA for the CDR3 is TGTGCCAGCAGCGCCGGACTAGCGGGGAACTCCTACAATGAGCAGTTCTTC.